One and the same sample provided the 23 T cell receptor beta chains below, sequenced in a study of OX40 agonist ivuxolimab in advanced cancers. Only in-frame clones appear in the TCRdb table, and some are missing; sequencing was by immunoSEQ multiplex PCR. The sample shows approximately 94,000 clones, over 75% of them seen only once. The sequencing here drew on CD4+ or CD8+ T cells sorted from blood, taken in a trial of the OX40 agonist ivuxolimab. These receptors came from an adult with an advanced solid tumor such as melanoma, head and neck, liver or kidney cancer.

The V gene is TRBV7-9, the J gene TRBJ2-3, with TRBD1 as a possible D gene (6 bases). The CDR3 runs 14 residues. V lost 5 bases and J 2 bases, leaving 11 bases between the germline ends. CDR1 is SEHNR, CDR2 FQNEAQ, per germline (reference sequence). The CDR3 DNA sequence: TGTGCCAGCAGCAGAACAGGGATCACAGATACGCAGTATTTT. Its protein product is CASSRTGITDTQYF.

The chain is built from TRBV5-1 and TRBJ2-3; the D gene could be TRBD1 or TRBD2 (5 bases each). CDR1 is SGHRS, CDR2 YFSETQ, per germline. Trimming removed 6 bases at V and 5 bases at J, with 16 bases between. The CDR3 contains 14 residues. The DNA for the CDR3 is TGCGCCAGCACCGAACTAGGGACCGTAGATACGCAGTATTTT. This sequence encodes CASTELGTVDTQYF.

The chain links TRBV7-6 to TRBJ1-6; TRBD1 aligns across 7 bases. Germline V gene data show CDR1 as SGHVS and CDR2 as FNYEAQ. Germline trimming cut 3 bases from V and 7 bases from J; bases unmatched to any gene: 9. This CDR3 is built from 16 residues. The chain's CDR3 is CASSLFEGARNSPLHF. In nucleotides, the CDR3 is TGTGCCAGCAGCTTGTTTGAGGGGGCGAGGAATTCACCCCTCCACTTT.

CDR3 sequence: CASSLDWVTEQYF. The CDR3 coding sequence is TGTGCCAGCAGCTTAGATTGGGTAACCGAGCAGTACTTC. V and J are TRBV7-8 and TRBJ2-7; no definite D call. CDR1 SGHVS and CDR2 FQNEAQ come from the germline V gene. The CDR3 has 13 amino acids. Trimming left V 1 base short and J 6 bases short, with 10 bases between.

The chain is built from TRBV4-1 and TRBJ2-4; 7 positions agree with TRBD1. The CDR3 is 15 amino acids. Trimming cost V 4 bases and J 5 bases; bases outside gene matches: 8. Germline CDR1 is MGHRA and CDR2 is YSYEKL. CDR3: CASSPFGQGENIQYF. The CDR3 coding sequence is TGCGCCAGCAGCCCATTCGGGCAGGGGGAAAACATTCAGTACTTC.

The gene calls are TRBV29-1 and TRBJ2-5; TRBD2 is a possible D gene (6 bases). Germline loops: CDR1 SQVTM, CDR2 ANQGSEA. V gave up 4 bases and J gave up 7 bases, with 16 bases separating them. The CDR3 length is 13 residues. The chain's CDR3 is CSVAGEGQVTQYF. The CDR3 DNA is TGCAGCGTTGCGGGGGAAGGGCAGGTGACCCAGTACTTC.

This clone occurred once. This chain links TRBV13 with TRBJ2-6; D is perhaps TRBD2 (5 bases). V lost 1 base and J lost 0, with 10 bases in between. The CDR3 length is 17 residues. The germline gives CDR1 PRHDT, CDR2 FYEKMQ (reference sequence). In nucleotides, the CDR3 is TGTGCCAGCAGCTTAGAACGGGGTAGCTCTGGGGCCAACGTCCTGACTTTC. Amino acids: CASSLERGSSGANVLTF.

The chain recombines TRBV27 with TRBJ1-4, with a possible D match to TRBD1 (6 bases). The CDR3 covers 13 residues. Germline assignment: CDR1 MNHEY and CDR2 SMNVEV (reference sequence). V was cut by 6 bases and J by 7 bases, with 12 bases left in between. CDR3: CASRRWDIEKLFF. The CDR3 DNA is TGTGCCAGCAGGAGATGGGACATTGAAAAACTGTTTTTT.

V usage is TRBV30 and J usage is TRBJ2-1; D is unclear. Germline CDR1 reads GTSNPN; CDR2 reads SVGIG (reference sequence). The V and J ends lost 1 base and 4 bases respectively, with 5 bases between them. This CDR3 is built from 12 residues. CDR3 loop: CAWSATYNEQFF. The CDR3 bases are TGTGCCTGGAGTGCAACATACAATGAGCAGTTCTTC.

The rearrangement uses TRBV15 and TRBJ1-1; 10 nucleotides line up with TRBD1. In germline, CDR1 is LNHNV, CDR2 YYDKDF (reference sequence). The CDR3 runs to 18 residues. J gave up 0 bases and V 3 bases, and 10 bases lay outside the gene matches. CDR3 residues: CATSRPPGQGPLNTEAFF. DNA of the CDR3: TGTGCCACCAGCAGGCCCCCGGGACAGGGGCCTTTGAACACTGAAGCTTTCTTT. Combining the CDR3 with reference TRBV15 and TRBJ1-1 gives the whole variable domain DAMVIQNPRYQVTQFGKPVTLSCSQTLNHNVMYWYQQKSSQAPKLLFHYYDKDFNNEADTPDNFQSRRPNTSFCFLDIRSPGLGDTAMYLCATSRPPGQGPLNTEAFFGQGTRLTVV.

CDR3 sequence reads: CASLSSGELFF. The DNA for the CDR3 is TGTGCCAGCCTGAGCTCCGGGGAGCTGTTTTTT. V is TRBV6-5 and J is TRBJ2-2; D gene ambiguous. V dropped 8 bases and J dropped 6 bases, with 7 bases sitting between them. CDR1 is MNHEY and CDR2 is SVGAGI in the germline V gene. CDR3 length: 11 residues.

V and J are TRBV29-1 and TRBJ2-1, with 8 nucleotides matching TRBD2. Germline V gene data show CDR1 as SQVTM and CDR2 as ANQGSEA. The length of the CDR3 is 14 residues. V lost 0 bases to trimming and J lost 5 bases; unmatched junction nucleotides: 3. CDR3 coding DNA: TGCAGCGTTGAAGAAGCGGGAGCGGACAATGAGCAGTTCTTC. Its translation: CSVEEAGADNEQFF.

CDR3 DNA sequence: TGTGCCAGCAGTTCACAGGGGGCTAACTATGGCTACACCTTC. Amino acids: CASSSQGANYGYTF. The chain employs TRBV28 and TRBJ1-2, with TRBD1 matching over 8 bases. This CDR3 is built from 14 residues. V shed 4 bases, J shed 0 bases, and the junction held 1 base outside the gene matches. CDR1 is MDHEN, CDR2 SYDVKM, per germline.

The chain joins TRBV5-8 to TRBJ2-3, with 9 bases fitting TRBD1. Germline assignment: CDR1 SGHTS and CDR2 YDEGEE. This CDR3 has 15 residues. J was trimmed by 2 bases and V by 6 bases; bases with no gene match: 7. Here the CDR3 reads CASTPYRGLTDTQYF. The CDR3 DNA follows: TGTGCCAGCACCCCGTACAGGGGGCTCACAGATACGCAGTATTTT.

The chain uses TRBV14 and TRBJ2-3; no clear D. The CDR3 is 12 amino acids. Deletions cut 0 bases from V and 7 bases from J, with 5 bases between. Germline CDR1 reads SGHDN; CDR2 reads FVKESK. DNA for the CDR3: TGTGCCAGCAGCCAAGAATTTTATACGCAGTATTTT. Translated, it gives CASSQEFYTQYF.

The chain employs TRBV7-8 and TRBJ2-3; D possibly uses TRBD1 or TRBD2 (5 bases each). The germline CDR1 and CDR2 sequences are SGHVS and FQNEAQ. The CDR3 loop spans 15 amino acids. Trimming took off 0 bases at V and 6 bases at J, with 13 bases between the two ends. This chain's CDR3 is CASSLAGARRDTQYF. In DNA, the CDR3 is TGTGCCAGCAGCTTAGCAGGGGCGCGGAGGGATACGCAGTATTTT.

The CDR3 DNA is TGTGCCAGCAGCTTCGGTACCGGGGCCTGGGGGTCCTACAATGAGCAGTTCTTC. Residues: CASSFGTGAWGSYNEQFF. This chain uses TRBV7-6 with TRBJ2-1; either TRBD1 or TRBD2 may fit D (5 bases each). Trimming removed 3 bases from V and 1 base from J, with 19 bases in between. The CDR3 totals 18 residues. CDR1 SGHVS and CDR2 FNYEAQ come from the germline V gene. Supplemented by reference TRBV7-6 and TRBJ2-1, the full variable domain reads GAGVSQSPRYKVTKRGQDVALRCDPISGHVSLYWYRQALGQGPEFLTYFNYEAQQDKSGLPNDRFSAERPEGSISTLTIQRTEQRDSAMYRCASSFGTGAWGSYNEQFFGPGTRLTVL.

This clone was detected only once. The CDR3 protein is CASSPNYRQVIYGYTF. The CDR3 DNA is TGTGCCAGCAGTCCAAATTACAGGCAAGTCATCTATGGCTACACCTTC. This rearrangement joins TRBV27 to TRBJ1-2; a possible D gene is TRBD1 (5 bases). V was pared by 5 bases and J by 4 bases, with 20 bases between. CDR1 and CDR2 from the germline V gene are MNHEY and SMNVEV (reference sequence). The CDR3 loop spans 16 amino acids.

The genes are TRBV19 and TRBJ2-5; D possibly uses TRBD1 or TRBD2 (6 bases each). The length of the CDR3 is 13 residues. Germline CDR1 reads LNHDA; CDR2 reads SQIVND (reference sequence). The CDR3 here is CAEYREERETQYF. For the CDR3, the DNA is TGTGCTGAATACAGGGAGGAGAGGGAGACCCAGTACTTC.

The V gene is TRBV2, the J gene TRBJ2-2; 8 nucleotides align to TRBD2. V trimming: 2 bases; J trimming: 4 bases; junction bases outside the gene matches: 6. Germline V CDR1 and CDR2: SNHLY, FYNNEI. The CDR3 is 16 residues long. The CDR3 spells CASSELAGGATGELFF. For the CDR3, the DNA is TGTGCCAGCAGTGAATTGGCGGGAGGCGCCACCGGGGAGCTGTTTTTT.

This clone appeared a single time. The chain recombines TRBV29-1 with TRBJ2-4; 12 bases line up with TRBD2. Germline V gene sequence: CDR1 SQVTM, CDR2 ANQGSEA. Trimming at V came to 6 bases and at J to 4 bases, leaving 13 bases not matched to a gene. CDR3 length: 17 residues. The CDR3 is CSVSIIGLAGSKNIQYF. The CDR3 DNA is TGCAGCGTGTCTATTATCGGACTAGCGGGGTCTAAAAACATTCAGTACTTC.

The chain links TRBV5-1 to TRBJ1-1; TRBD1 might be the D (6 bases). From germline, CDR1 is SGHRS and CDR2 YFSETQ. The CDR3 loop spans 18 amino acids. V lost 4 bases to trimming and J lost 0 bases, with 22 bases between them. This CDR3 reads CASSRDTSGHSLNTEAFF. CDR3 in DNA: TGCGCCAGCAGCAGAGATACTTCGGGACACTCCTTGAACACTGAAGCTTTCTTT.

The CDR3 loop is CASRKMQLYGYTF. CDR3 bases: TGCGCCAGCAGAAAGATGCAACTCTATGGCTACACCTTC. The genes are TRBV23-1 and TRBJ1-2; D unresolved. TRBV23-1 is treated as an ORF (open reading frame) with a function not yet certain. CDR3 size: 13 residues. V was pared by 6 bases and J by 4 bases, with 12 bases between.